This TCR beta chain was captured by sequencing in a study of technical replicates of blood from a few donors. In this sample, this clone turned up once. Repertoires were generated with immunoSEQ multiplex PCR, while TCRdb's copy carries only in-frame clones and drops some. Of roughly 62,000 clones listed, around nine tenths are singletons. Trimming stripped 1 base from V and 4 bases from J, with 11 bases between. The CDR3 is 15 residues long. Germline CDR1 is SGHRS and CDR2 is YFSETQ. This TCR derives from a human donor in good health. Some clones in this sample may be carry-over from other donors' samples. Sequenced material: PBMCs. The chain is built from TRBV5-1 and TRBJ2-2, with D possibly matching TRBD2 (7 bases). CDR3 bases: TGCGCCAGCAGCTTGTCAGGGGAGGGCACCGGGGAGCTGTTTTTT. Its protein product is CASSLSGEGTGELFF. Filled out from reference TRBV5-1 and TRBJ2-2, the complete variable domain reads KAGVTQTPRYLIKTRGQQVTLSCSPISGHRSVSWYQQTPGQGLQFLFEYFSETQRNKGNFPGRFSGRQFSNSRSEMNVSTLELGDSALYLCASSLSGEGTGELFFGEGSRLTVL.